The 21 T cell receptor beta chains in this list originate from one sample, sequenced in a study of T cells in Graves' hyperthyroidism and ophthalmopathy. Amplification targeted TCR beta CDR3 regions from RNA transcripts. With the HTBI primer set, the TCR CDR3 went through a first round of RT-PCR. TCRdb ran MiXCR on the multiplex PCR reads and lists one entry per CDR3 protein. The table lists roughly 420,000 distinct CDR3 sequences, roughly 15% of them singletons. Sequenced material: blood. Receptor source: a woman younger than 35 with Graves' hyperthyroidism.

The sample holds many counts of this clonotype. This chain connects TRBV12-3 or TRBV12-4 to TRBJ2-4; tentatively, D is TRBD1 (6 bases). V lost 2 bases and J 9 bases, leaving 14 bases between the germline ends. The CDR3 sequence is 14 residues long. The CDR3 nucleotides are TGTGCCAGCAGTTTACGGACAGCCCAAGGCATTCAGTACTTC. This sequence encodes CASSLRTAQGIQYF.

This clonotype was seen a handful of times. The rearrangement uses TRBV9 and TRBJ2-1, with D maybe TRBD1 (6 bases). The germline gives CDR1 SGDLS, CDR2 YYNGEE. This CDR3 comprises 16 residues. The V end was cut by 3 bases, the J end by 3 bases, with 16 bases between. CDR3 protein: CASSGTPGTHYNEQFF. The CDR3 nucleotides are TGTGCCAGCAGCGGGACCCCCGGGACACACTACAATGAGCAGTTCTTC.

V is TRBV10-2 and J is TRBJ1-5; TRBD1 might be the D (5 bases). Deletions cut 6 bases from V and 6 bases from J, with 21 bases between. The CDR3 loop spans 16 amino acids. In germline, CDR1 is WSHSY, CDR2 SAAADI. The CDR3 protein is CASSSRGGQGGQPQHF. Here the CDR3 DNA reads TGCGCCAGCAGCTCAAGGGGCGGGCAGGGAGGTCAGCCCCAGCATTTT.

Comments on this clonotype: One end of the junction does not line up with germline, which may come from a read error. The chain uses TRBV10-2 and TRBJ2-7; 9 bases fit TRBD2. The germline gives CDR1 WSHSY, CDR2 SAAADI. The CDR3 is made up of 15 amino acids. The CDR3 is CASSGGHGGPYEQYF. CDR3 nucleotides: TGTGCCAGCAGCGGGGGGCATGGCGGGCCCTACGAGCAGTACTTC.

This clonotype occurred a few times. This rearrangement joins TRBV6-1 to TRBJ2-1; 14 bases align to TRBD2. The CDR3 spans 13 residues. V shed 3 bases and J 12 bases; nucleotides not matched to a gene: 1. Germline V gene sequence: CDR1 MNHNS, CDR2 SASEGT. The CDR3 reads CASSDGLAGGQFF. For the CDR3, the DNA is TGTGCCAGCAGTGACGGACTAGCGGGAGGGCAGTTCTTC.

This clonotype has ten or more counts. V gene TRBV27 combines with J gene TRBJ2-7; possibly TRBD1 or TRBD2 for D (5 bases each). V was pared by 3 bases and J by 2 bases, with 8 bases between. Germline CDR1 is MNHEY and CDR2 is SMNVEV (reference sequence). CDR3 length equals 13 residues. CDR3: CASSFRDAYEQYF. In nucleotides, the CDR3 is TGTGCCAGCAGTTTCCGGGACGCCTACGAGCAGTACTTC.

This rearrangement joins TRBV5-1 to TRBJ2-7, with 9 bases matching TRBD1. The CDR3 is 14 residues long. CDR1 and CDR2 (germline): SGHRS, YFSETQ. The junction had 7 bases not matched to a gene; V was cut back by 4 bases and J by 5 bases. Here the CDR3 DNA reads TGCGCCAGCAGCCTACAGGGGGCTGTCGACGAGCAGTACTTC. It encodes CASSLQGAVDEQYF. Supplemented by reference TRBV5-1 and TRBJ2-7, the full variable domain reads KAGVTQTPRYLIKTRGQQVTLSCSPISGHRSVSWYQQTPGQGLQFLFEYFSETQRNKGNFPGRFSGRQFSNSRSEMNVSTLELGDSALYLCASSLQGAVDEQYFGPGTRLTVT.

This clonotype was detected a few times. The gene calls are TRBV7-3 and TRBJ1-1, with 8 nucleotides matching TRBD1. Germline values: CDR1 SGHTA, CDR2 FQGTGA. The V gene end was trimmed by 3 bases and the J gene end by 4 bases; junction bases not matched to a gene: 28. The CDR3 contains 22 residues. CDR3: CASSLCRGGDCRDRNRFTEAFF. CDR3 DNA: TGTGCCAGCAGCTTGTGTCGAGGGGGGGACTGTCGGGACAGGAATAGGTTCACTGAAGCTTTCTTT.

The chain's CDR3 is CASSLRLAGYSYNEQFF. For the CDR3, the DNA is TGCGCCAGCAGCTTGCGGCTAGCGGGGTACTCCTACAATGAGCAGTTCTTC. This chain uses TRBV5-1 with TRBJ2-1; 9 nucleotides match TRBD2. Germline V gene sequence: CDR1 SGHRS, CDR2 YFSETQ. V dropped 1 base and J dropped 0; count of bases not matched to a gene: 5. The CDR3 length is 17 residues. The whole variable domain, filled in from reference TRBV5-1 and TRBJ2-1, reads KAGVTQTPRYLIKTRGQQVTLSCSPISGHRSVSWYQQTPGQGLQFLFEYFSETQRNKGNFPGRFSGRQFSNSRSEMNVSTLELGDSALYLCASSLRLAGYSYNEQFFGPGTRLTVL.

This clonotype was seen ten or more times. The rearrangement links TRBV12-3 or TRBV12-4 to TRBJ2-3; 8 bases align to TRBD2. The CDR3 contains 15 residues. Trimming removed 6 bases from V and 6 bases from J; junction bases left unmatched: 11. CDR3 coding DNA: TGTGCCAGCAGGCGTAGCGGTTCTAGCGGGGATACGCAGTATTTT. Protein: CASRRSGSSGDTQYF.

For this clonotype: One junction end disagrees with the germline gene, perhaps due to a read error. The chain uses TRBV2 and TRBJ2-6, with 9 bases identical to TRBD2. The V gene's germline CDR1 is SNHLY and CDR2 FYNNEI. The CDR3 loop spans 15 amino acids. CDR3 nucleotides: TGTGCCAGCAGTGATGGTGGACTAGCGCGACTCAGCGAGGTTTTC. It is translated as CASSDGGLARLSEVF.

This clonotype came up many times. The chain joins TRBV7-6 to TRBJ2-4; TRBD2 matches 7 bases. Germline V gene data show CDR1 as SGHVS and CDR2 as FNYEAQ. The CDR3 totals 17 residues. V shed 5 bases, J shed 0 bases, and the junction held 10 bases outside the gene matches. The CDR3 protein is CASSPWDYRIAKNIQYF. The CDR3 nucleotides read TGTGCCAGCAGCCCCTGGGACTACCGGATAGCCAAAAACATTCAGTACTTC.

This clonotype was seen a handful of times. Being one base from a much bigger clone, this may be a read error. The V gene is TRBV12-3 or TRBV12-4, the J gene TRBJ1-5; 7 bases align to TRBD1. The CDR3 extends over 14 amino acids. The CDR3 DNA sequence: TGTGCCAGCAGACAACAGGGGTGGAATCAGGCCCAGCATTTT. Protein sequence: CASRQQGWNQAQHF.

This clonotype was recorded many times. CDR3 sequence (DNA): TGTGCCAGCAGATCTGACAGGGATGGTGGTTCAGCTTTCTTT. Amino acid sequence: CASRSDRDGGSAFF. The chain joins TRBV6-1 to TRBJ1-1, with 7 nucleotides matching TRBD1. After removal of 6 bases from V and 10 bases from J, the junction contained 14 bases not matched to a gene. This CDR3 region has 14 residues. Germline V CDR1 and CDR2: MNHNS, SASEGT.

This clonotype was seen at least ten times. The V and J genes are TRBV27 and TRBJ2-5, with D maybe TRBD2 (6 bases). V was cut by 7 bases and J by 1 base, with 10 bases left in between. Germline V CDR1 and CDR2: MNHEY, SMNVEV (reference sequence). The CDR3 runs to 13 residues. This CDR3 reads CASTGVGQETQYF. The DNA for the CDR3 is TGTGCCAGCACGGGGGTAGGCCAAGAGACCCAGTACTTC.

This clonotype occurred a few times. This chain connects TRBV7-9 to TRBJ1-2, with 8 nucleotides matching TRBD1. The germline V gene has CDR1 SEHNR and CDR2 FQNEAQ (reference sequence). Germline trimming cut 1 base from V and 8 bases from J; bases unmatched to any gene: 6. The CDR3 length is 14 residues. The CDR3 DNA reads TGTGCCAGCAGCTTAGTTCAGGGGGCCTCGGGCTACACCTTC. Protein sequence: CASSLVQGASGYTF.

The chain carries TRBV29-1 and TRBJ1-1; TRBD1 matches 11 bases. V was clipped by 4 bases and J by 6 bases; unmatched bases: 13. This CDR3 spans 16 amino acids. Germline CDR1 is SQVTM and CDR2 is ANQGSEA. The CDR3 region is CSVVKLIGQGAAEAFF. CDR3 in DNA: TGCAGCGTTGTGAAATTGATAGGACAGGGGGCCGCTGAAGCTTTCTTT.

With regard to this clonotype: A junction end diverges from the germline sequence, so it may reflect a read error. V usage is TRBV6-1 and J usage is TRBJ1-1; no firm D call. The CDR3 totals 11 residues. CDR1 and CDR2 (germline): MNHNS, SASEGT. The CDR3 coding sequence is TGTGGCAGCAGCATGGGGACTGAAGCTTTCTTT. Translation gives CGSSMGTEAFF.

This clonotype has ten or more counts. V usage is TRBV24-1 and J usage is TRBJ2-1, with D tentatively TRBD2 (7 bases). V lost 5 bases and J 5 bases, leaving 18 bases between the germline ends. CDR1 and CDR2 from the germline V gene are KGHDR and SFDVKD. The CDR3 contains 16 residues. CDR3 in DNA: TGTGCCACCAGTGGGGGGGGCACCCCGGGTCACAATGAGCAGTTCTTC. It is translated as CATSGGGTPGHNEQFF.

The chain links TRBV6-5 to TRBJ2-5; 8 positions agree with TRBD1. Germline CDR1 reads MNHEY; CDR2 reads SVGAGI. The length of the CDR3 is 14 residues. V dropped 2 bases and J dropped 9; count of bases not matched to a gene: 8. CDR3 in amino acids: CASSYGTGTGAQYF. CDR3 DNA sequence: TGTGCCAGCAGTTACGGGACAGGCACCGGGGCCCAGTACTTC.

The table lists this clonotype with a few counts. The gene calls are TRBV6-1 and TRBJ2-5; D uncertain. The germline V gene has CDR1 MNHNS and CDR2 SASEGT. V was shortened by 3 bases and J by 2 bases, with 4 bases between the two germline ends. The CDR3 is made up of 12 amino acids. This CDR3 is CASSEGQETQYF. The CDR3 DNA sequence: TGTGCCAGCAGTGAGGGGCAAGAGACCCAGTACTTC.